Shown below are 7 T cell receptor beta chains from a single sample sequenced in a study of cytotoxic CD8 clonotypes in ibrutinib-treated CLL. Assay: immunoSEQ multiplex PCR; the TCRdb copy retains only in-frame clones and omits some. The sample lists around 200,000 clones, nearly 80% occurring once. Sample: PBMCs, taken after 12 months of ibrutinib treatment. These receptors were taken from a human donor with chronic lymphocytic leukemia.

The V call is TRBV9, the J call TRBJ2-3, with 12 bases lining up with TRBD2. The trim removed 3 bases at V and 1 base at J, leaving 3 bases unmatched. Germline V gene lookup returns CDR1 SGDLS and CDR2 YYNGEE. The CDR3 is made up of 16 amino acids. CDR3 amino acids: CASSALAGGGTDTQYF. The CDR3 region has the DNA TGTGCCAGCAGCGCACTAGCGGGGGGTGGCACAGATACGCAGTATTTT. Looking up the rest from reference TRBV9 and TRBJ2-3 gives the full variable domain: DSGVTQTPKHLITATGQRVTLRCSPRSGDLSVYWYQQSLDQGLQFLIQYYNGEERAKGNILERFSAQQFPDLHSELNLSSLELGDSALYFCASSALAGGGTDTQYFGPGTRLTVL.

This sequence joins TRBV4-1 and TRBJ2-7, with D possibly being TRBD2 (6 bases). The CDR3 runs to 14 residues. The V end lost 3 bases, the J end lost 2 bases, and 11 bases lay between the germline ends. Looked up from germline, CDR1 is MGHRA and CDR2 is YSYEKL. The CDR3 here is CASSQDSGAYEQYF. DNA for the CDR3: TGCGCCAGCAGCCAGGATAGCGGAGCCTACGAGCAGTACTTC.

The chain links TRBV7-9 to TRBJ2-3, with TRBD2 identical over 9 bases. J gave up 4 bases and V 5 bases, and 7 bases lay outside the gene matches. Germline V gene data show CDR1 as SEHNR and CDR2 as FQNEAQ (reference sequence). The CDR3 totals 15 residues. The DNA for the CDR3 is TGTGCCAGCAGCACGGTAGCGGGAGTGTCAGATACGCAGTATTTT. This gives the protein CASSTVAGVSDTQYF.

V is TRBV18 and J is TRBJ1-4; 7 nucleotides agree with TRBD1. J gave up 6 bases and V 6 bases, and 10 bases lay outside the gene matches. Germline assignment: CDR1 KGHSH and CDR2 LQKENI. This CDR3 region has 15 residues. The CDR3 protein is CASSLYRGSDEKLFF. The DNA for the CDR3 is TGTGCCAGCTCGCTTTACAGGGGCAGTGATGAAAAACTGTTTTTT.

The chain joins TRBV5-4 to TRBJ2-2; the D is unclear. The germline V and J ends were trimmed by 2 bases and 7 bases, with 9 bases remaining between them. The CDR3 covers 13 residues. Germline lookup yields CDR1 SGHNT and CDR2 YYREEE (reference sequence). DNA for the CDR3: TGTGCCAGCAGCTTAGACACTGGCGGGGAGCTGTTTTTT. Protein product: CASSLDTGGELFF.

The V call is TRBV6-6, the J call TRBJ2-7, with 8 bases aligning to TRBD2. Germline V gene sequence: CDR1 MNHNY, CDR2 SVGAGI (reference sequence). V was clipped by 10 bases and J by 6 bases; unmatched bases: 17. The length of the CDR3 is 15 residues. The CDR3 nucleotides are TGTGCCACTCTTCAGAATCCGCGGGGGGTGGGCGAGCAGTACTTC. This sequence encodes CATLQNPRGVGEQYF.

This sequence joins TRBV18 and TRBJ2-1; possibly TRBD1 for D (6 bases). CDR1 is KGHSH, CDR2 LQKENI, per germline. CDR3 size: 16 residues. Between the trimmed V and J ends, which lost 0 bases and 5 bases, there was a span of 14 bases. CDR3 in DNA: TGTGCCAGCTCACCACCGAGGGGGACCACTAACAATGAGCAGTTCTTC. Translation: CASSPPRGTTNNEQFF.